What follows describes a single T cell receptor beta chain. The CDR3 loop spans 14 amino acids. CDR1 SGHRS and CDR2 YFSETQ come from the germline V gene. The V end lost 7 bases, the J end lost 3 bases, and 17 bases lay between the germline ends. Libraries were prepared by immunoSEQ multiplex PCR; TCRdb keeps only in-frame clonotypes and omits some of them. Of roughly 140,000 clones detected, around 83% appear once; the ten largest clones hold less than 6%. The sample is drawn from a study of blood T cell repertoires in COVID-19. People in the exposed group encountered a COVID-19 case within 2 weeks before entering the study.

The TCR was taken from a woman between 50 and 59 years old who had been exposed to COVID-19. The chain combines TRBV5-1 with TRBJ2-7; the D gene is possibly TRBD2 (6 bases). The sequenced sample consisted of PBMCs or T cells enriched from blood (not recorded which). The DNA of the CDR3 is TGCGCCAGCGTCCCGGACTATGGGGTCTACGAGCAGTACTTC. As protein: CASVPDYGVYEQYF.